Listed here is a single T cell receptor beta chain. V shed 3 bases and J 0 bases; nucleotides not matched to a gene: 6. Germline V gene data show CDR1 as KGHSH and CDR2 as LQKENI. The CDR3 has 17 residues. The data originate from a study of blood T cell repertoires in COVID-19. In the study overall: T cells, B-cell-depleted T cells, or PBMCs supplied cDNA or gDNA.

Study processing details: Amplifying reference gene primers gave estimates of nucleated cell counts. Produced via immunoSEQ multiplex PCR; TCRdb's table is partial and in-frame only. D and trimming come from the DNA, and the V and J calls and clone size come from that table. The sample shows around 70,000 clones, roughly 90% of them seen only once. The gene calls are TRBV18 and TRBJ2-1; TRBD2 aligns across 9 bases. This sequence originates from a woman aged 55 to 70 with active COVID-19. Sequenced sample: peripheral blood. In nucleotides, the CDR3 is TGTGCCAGCTCACCGCGCGAGACTAGCGGCTCCTACAATGAGCAGTTCTTC. Its protein product is CASSPRETSGSYNEQFF.